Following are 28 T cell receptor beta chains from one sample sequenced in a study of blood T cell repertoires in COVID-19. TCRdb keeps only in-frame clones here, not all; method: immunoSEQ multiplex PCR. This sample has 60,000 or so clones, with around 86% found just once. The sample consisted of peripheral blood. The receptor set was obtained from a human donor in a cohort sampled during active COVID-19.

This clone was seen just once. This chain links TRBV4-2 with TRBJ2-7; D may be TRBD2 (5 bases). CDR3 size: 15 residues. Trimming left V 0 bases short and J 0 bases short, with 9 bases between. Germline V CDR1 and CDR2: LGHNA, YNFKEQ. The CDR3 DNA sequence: TGTGCCAGCAGCCAAGAGGCTGAGGGCTCCTACGAGCAGTACTTC. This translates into CASSQEAEGSYEQYF.

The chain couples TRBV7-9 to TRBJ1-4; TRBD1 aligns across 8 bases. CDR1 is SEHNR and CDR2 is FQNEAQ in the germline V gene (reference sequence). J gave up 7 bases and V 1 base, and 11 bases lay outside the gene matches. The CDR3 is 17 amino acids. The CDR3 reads CASSLDGRTGRGEKLFF. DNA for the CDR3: TGTGCCAGCAGCTTAGATGGGCGGACAGGGAGAGGTGAAAAACTGTTTTTT. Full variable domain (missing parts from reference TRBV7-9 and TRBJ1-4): DTGVSQNPRHKITKRGQNVTFRCDPISEHNRLYWYRQTLGQGPEFLTYFQNEAQLEKSRLLSDRFSAERPKGSFSTLEIQRTEQGDSAMYLCASSLDGRTGRGEKLFFGSGTQLSVL.

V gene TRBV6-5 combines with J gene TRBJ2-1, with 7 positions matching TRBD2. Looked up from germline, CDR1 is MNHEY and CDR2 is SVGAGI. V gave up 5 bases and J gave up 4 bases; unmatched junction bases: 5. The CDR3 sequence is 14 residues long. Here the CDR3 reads CASSRWGGYNEQFF. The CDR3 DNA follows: TGTGCCAGCAGTCGTTGGGGGGGGTACAATGAGCAGTTCTTC.

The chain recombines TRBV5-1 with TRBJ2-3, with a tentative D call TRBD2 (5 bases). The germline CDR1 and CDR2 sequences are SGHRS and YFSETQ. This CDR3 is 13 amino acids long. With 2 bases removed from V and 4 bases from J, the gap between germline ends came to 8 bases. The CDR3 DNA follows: TGCGCCAGCAGCTTCGCTAGCCCAGATACGCAGTATTTT. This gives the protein CASSFASPDTQYF.

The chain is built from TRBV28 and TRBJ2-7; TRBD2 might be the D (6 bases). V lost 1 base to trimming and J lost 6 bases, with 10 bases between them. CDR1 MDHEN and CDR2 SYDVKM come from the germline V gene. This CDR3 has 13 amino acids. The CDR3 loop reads CASSLLRGGEQYV. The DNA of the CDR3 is TGTGCCAGCAGTTTATTGAGGGGAGGCGAGCAGTACGTC.

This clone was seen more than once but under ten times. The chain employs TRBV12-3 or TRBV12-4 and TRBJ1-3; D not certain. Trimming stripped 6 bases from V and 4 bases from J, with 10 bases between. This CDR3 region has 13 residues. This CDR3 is CASRPSKGNTIYF. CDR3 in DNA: TGTGCCAGCAGGCCTTCTAAGGGAAACACCATATATTTT.

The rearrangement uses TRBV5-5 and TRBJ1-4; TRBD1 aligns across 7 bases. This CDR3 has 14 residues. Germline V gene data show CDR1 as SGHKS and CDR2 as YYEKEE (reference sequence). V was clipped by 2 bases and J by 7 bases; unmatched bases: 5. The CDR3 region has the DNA TGTGCCAGCAGCTTCAAAGGGGGCAGTGAAAAACTGTTTTTT. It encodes CASSFKGGSEKLFF.

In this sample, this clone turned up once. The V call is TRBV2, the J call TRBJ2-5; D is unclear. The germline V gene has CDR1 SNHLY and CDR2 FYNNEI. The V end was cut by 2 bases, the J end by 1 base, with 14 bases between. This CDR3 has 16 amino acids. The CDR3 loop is CASSEITIDFQETQYF. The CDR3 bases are TGTGCCAGCAGTGAAATAACCATAGATTTCCAAGAGACCCAGTACTTC.

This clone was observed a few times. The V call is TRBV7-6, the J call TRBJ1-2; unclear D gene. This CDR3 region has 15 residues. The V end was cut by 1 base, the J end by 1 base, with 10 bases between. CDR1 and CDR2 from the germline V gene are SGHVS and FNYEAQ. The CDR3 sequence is CASSLEAQHNYGYTF. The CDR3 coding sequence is TGTGCCAGCAGCTTAGAGGCACAGCATAACTATGGCTACACCTTC.

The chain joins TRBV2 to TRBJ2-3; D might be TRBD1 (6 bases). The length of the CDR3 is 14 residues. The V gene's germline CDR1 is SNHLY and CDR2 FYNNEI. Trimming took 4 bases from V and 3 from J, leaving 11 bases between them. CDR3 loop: CASSVPGVTDTQYF. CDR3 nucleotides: TGTGCCAGCAGTGTACCAGGGGTGACAGATACGCAGTATTTT.

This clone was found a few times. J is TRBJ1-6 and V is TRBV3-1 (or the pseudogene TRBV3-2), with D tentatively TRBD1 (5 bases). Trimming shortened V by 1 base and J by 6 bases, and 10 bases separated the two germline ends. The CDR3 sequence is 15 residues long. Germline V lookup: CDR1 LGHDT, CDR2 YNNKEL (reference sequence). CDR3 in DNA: TGTGCCAGCAGCCAAGCCGGGGGATCTAATTCACCCCTCCACTTT. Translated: CASSQAGGSNSPLHF.

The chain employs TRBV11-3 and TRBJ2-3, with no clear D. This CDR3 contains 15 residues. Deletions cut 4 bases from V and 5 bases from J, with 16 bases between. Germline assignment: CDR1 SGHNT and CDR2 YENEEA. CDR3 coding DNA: TGTGCCAGCAGCTCCTCCCGGCGTTCGGGAGATACGCAGTATTTT. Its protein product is CASSSSRRSGDTQYF.

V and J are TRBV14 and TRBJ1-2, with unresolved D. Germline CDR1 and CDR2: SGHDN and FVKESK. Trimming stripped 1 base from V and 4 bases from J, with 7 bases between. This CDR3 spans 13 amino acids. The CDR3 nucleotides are TGTGCCAGCAGCCAAGCGGGAACCTATGGCTACACCTTC. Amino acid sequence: CASSQAGTYGYTF.

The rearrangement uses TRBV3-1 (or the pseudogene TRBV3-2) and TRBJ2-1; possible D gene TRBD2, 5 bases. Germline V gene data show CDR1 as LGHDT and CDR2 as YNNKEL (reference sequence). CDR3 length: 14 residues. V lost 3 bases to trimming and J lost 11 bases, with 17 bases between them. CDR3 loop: CASSQLGASQKQFF. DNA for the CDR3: TGTGCCAGCAGCCAGTTGGGAGCTTCCCAAAAGCAGTTCTTC.

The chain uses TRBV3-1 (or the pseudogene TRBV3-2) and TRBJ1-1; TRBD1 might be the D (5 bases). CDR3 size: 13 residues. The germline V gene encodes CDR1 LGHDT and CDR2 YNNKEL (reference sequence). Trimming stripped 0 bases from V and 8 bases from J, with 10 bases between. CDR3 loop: CASSQEERTEAFF. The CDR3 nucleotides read TGTGCCAGCAGCCAAGAAGAAAGGACAGAAGCTTTCTTT.

The DNA of the CDR3 is TGTGCCACCGGACAGGAGAATGAGCAGTTCTTC. It is translated as CATGQENEQFF. V is TRBV7-9 and J is TRBJ2-1; 7 bases align to TRBD1. This CDR3 has 11 amino acids. The ends lost 10 bases at V and 7 bases at J; junction bases unmatched: 4. CDR1 and CDR2 (germline): SEHNR, FQNEAQ (reference sequence).

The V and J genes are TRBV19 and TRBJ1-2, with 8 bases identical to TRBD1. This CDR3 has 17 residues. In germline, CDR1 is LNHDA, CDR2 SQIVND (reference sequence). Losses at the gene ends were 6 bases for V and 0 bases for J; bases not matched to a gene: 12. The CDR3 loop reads CASRKQGAVRANYGYTF. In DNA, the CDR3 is TGTGCCAGTAGAAAGCAGGGGGCGGTTCGTGCTAACTATGGCTACACCTTC.

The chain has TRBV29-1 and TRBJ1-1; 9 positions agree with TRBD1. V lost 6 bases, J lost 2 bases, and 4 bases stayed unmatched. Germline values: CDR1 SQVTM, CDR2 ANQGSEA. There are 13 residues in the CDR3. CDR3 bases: TGCAGCGTGGGGACAGGGTTCAACACTGAAGCTTTCTTT. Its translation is CSVGTGFNTEAFF.

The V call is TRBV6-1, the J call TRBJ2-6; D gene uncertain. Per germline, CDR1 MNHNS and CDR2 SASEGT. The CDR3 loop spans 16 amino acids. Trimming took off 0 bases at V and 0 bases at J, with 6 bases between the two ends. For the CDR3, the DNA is TGTGCCAGCAGTGAAGCGTACAACTCTGGGGCCAACGTCCTGACTTTC. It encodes CASSEAYNSGANVLTF.

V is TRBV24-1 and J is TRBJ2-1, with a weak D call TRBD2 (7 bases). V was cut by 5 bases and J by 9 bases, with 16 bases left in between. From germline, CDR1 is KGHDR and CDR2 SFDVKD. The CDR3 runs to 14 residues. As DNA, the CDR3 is TGTGCCACCAGTGGTCGGGGGGCCGTCCTTGAGCAGTTCTTC. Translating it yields CATSGRGAVLEQFF.

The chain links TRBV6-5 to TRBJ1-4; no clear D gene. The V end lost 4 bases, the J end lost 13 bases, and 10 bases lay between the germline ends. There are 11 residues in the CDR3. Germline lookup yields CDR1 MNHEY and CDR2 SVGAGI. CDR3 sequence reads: CASSSKNGLFF. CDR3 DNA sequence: TGTGCCAGCAGTTCCAAGAACGGACTGTTTTTT.

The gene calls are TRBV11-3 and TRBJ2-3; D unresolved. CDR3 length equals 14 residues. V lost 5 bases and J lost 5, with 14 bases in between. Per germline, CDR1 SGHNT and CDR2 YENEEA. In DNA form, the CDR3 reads TGTGCCAGCAGCCCCGCCGCCACTGGAGATACGCAGTATTTT. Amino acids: CASSPAATGDTQYF.

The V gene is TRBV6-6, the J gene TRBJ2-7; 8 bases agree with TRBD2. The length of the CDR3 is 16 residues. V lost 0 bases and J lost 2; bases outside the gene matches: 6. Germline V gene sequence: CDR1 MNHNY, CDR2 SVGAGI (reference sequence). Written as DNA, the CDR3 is TGTGCCAGCAGTTACTCCCCGGGGGGGGCAACCTACGAGCAGTACTTC. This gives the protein CASSYSPGGATYEQYF.

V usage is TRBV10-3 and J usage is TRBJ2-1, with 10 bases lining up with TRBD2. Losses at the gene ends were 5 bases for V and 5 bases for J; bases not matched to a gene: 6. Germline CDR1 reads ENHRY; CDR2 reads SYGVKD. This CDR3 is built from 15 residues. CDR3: CAISLAGAADNEQFF. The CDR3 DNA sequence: TGTGCCATCAGTCTAGCGGGGGCGGCGGACAATGAGCAGTTCTTC.

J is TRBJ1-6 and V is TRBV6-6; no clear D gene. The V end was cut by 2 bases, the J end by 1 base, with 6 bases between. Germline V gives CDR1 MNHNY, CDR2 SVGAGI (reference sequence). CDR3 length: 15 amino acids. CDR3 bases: TGTGCCAGCAGTTACGTCCCATCCTATAATTCACCCCTCCACTTT. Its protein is CASSYVPSYNSPLHF.

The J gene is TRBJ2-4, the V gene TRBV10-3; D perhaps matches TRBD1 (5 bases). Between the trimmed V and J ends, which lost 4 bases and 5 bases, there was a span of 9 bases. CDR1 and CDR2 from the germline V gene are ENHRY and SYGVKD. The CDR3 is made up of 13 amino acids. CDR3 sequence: CAISGGRENIQYF. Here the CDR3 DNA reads TGTGCCATCAGTGGAGGCAGGGAAAACATTCAGTACTTC.

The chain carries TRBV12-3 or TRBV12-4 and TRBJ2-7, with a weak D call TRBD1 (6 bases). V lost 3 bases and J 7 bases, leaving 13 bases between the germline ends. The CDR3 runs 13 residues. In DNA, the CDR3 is TGTGCCAGCAGTTTGGGGGCTGAGGGTGAGCAGTACGTC. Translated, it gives CASSLGAEGEQYV.

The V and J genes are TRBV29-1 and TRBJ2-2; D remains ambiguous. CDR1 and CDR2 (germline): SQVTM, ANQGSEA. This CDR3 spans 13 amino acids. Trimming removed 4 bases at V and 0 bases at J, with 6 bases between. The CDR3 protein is CSVAVANTGELFF. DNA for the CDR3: TGCAGCGTTGCAGTGGCGAACACCGGGGAGCTGTTTTTT.